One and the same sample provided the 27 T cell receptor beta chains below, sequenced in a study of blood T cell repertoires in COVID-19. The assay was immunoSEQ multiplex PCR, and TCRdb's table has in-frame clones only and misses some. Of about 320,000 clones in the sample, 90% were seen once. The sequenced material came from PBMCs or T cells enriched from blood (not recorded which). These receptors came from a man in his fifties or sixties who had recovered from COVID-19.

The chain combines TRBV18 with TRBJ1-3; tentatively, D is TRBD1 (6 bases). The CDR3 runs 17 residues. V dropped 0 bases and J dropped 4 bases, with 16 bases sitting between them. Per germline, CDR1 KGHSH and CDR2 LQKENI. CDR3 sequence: CASSPPSGVGNGNTIYF. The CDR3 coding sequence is TGTGCCAGCTCACCACCGTCAGGGGTGGGAAACGGAAACACCATATATTTT.

The CDR3 bases are TGTGCCAGCAGTTCGACAGGGGATGGCACACAGTATTTT. This gives the protein CASSSTGDGTQYF. J is TRBJ2-3 and V is TRBV27; 8 nucleotides agree with TRBD1. The trim removed 4 bases at V and 12 bases at J, leaving 9 bases unmatched. Germline CDR1 reads MNHEY; CDR2 reads SMNVEV (reference sequence). The CDR3 has 13 amino acids.

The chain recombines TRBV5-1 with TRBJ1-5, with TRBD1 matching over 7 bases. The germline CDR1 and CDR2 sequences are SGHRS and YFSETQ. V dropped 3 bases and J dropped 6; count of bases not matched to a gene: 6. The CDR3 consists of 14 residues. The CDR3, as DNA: TGCGCCAGCAGCTCGGGACAGAGCGGTCAGCCCCAGCATTTT. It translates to CASSSGQSGQPQHF.

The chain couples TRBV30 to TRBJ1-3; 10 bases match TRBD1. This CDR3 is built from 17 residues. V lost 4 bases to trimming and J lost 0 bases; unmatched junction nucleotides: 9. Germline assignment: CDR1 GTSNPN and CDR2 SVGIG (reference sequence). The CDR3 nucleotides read TGTGCCTGGATTGGGACAGGGGCTCCGGGCTCTGGAAACACCATATATTTT. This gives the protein CAWIGTGAPGSGNTIYF.

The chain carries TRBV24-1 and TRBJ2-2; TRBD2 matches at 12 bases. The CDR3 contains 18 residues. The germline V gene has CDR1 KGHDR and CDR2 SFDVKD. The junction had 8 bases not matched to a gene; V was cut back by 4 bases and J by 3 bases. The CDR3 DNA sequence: TGTGCCACCAGTGAAGTGACTAGCGGGAGCGCAGACACCGGGGAGCTGTTTTTT. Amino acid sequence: CATSEVTSGSADTGELFF.

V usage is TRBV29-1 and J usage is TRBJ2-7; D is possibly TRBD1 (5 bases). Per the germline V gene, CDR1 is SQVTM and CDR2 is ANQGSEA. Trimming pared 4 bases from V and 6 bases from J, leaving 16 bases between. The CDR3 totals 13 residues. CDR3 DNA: TGCAGCGTTGGCCCAGGGCCGGGCGGCGAGCAGTACTTC. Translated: CSVGPGPGGEQYF.

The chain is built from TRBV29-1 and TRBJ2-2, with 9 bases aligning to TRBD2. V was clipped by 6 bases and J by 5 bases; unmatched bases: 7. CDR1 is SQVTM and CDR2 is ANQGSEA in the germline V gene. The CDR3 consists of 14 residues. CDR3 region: CSVGGLAGTGELFF. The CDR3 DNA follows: TGCAGCGTCGGGGGACTAGCTGGGACCGGGGAGCTGTTTTTT.

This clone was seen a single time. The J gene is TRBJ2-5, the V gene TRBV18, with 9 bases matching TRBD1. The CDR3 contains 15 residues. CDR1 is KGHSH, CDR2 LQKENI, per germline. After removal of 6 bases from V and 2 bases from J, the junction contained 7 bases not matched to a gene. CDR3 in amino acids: CASSLGTGLQETQYF. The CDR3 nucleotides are TGTGCCAGCTCCCTCGGGACAGGGCTGCAAGAGACCCAGTACTTC.

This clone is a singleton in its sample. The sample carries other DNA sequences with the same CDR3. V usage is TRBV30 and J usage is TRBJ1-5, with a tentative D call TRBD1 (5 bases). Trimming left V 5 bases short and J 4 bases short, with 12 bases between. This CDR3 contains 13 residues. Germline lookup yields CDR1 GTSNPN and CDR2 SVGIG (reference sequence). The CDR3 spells CAWDRGGNQPQHF. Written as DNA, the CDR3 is TGTGCCTGGGACCGGGGGGGGAATCAGCCCCAGCATTTT.

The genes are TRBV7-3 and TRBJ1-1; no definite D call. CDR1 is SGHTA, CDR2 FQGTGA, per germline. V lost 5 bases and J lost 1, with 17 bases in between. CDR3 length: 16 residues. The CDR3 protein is CASSRQPQSGNTEAFF. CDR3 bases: TGTGCCAGCAGCCGTCAGCCCCAGAGCGGGAACACTGAAGCTTTCTTT.

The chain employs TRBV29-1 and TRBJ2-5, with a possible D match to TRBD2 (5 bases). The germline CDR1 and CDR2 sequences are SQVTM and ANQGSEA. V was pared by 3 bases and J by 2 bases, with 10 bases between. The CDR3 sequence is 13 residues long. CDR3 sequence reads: CSVEDSGQETQYF. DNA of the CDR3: TGCAGCGTTGAGGATTCGGGGCAAGAGACCCAGTACTTC.

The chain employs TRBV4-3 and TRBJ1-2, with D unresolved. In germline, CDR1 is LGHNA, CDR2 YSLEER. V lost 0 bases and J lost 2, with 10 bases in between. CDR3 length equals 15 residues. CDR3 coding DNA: TGCGCCAGCAGCCAAGACCTGCAGCGAAACTATGGCTACACCTTC. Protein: CASSQDLQRNYGYTF.

The CDR3 protein is CASSTRTSGRSGTGELFF. As DNA, the CDR3 is TGCGCCAGCAGCACGAGGACTAGCGGGAGGTCGGGCACCGGGGAGCTGTTTTTT. This chain joins TRBV5-1 and TRBJ2-2; 14 bases agree with TRBD2. The ends lost 4 bases at V and 4 bases at J; junction bases unmatched: 9. Germline CDR1 reads SGHRS; CDR2 reads YFSETQ. This CDR3 is built from 18 residues.

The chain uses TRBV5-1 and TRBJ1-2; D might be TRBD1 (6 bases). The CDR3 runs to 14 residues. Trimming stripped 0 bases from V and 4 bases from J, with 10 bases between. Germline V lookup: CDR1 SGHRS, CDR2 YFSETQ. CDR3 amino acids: CASSLVGGTYGYTF. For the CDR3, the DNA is TGCGCCAGCAGCTTGGTTGGGGGCACCTATGGCTACACCTTC. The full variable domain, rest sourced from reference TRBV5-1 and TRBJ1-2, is KAGVTQTPRYLIKTRGQQVTLSCSPISGHRSVSWYQQTPGQGLQFLFEYFSETQRNKGNFPGRFSGRQFSNSRSEMNVSTLELGDSALYLCASSLVGGTYGYTFGSGTRLTVV.

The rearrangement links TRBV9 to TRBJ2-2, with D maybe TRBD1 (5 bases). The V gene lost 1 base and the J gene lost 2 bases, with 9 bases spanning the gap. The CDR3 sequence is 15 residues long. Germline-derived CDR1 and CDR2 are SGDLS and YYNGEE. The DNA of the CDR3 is TGTGCCAGCAGCGTATATCAGGGTAACACCGGGGAGCTGTTTTTT. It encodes CASSVYQGNTGELFF.

The CDR3 DNA is TGTGCCAGCAGCCGGGGGGTGTCCGAGCAGTACTTC. Translated, it gives CASSRGVSEQYF. V gene TRBV7-9 combines with J gene TRBJ2-7; TRBD2 agrees at 7 bases. The CDR3 spans 12 residues. Unmatched junction bases numbered 4, after V lost 5 bases and J lost 6 bases. Per the germline V gene, CDR1 is SEHNR and CDR2 is FQNEAQ (reference sequence).

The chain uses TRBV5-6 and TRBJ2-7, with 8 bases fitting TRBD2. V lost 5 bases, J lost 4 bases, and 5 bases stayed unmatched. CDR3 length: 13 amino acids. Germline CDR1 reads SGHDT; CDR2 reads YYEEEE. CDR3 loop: CASSRGLGYEQYF. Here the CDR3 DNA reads TGTGCCAGCAGTAGGGGACTAGGTTACGAGCAGTACTTC.

The CDR3 nucleotides read TGTGCCTGGAGTGATCAGGCAGCCGTGACTTTCTTT. Translating it yields CAWSDQAAVTFF. The rearrangement links TRBV30 to TRBJ1-1; D unresolved. The CDR3 is 12 amino acids. Germline V gives CDR1 GTSNPN, CDR2 SVGIG (reference sequence). Trimming stripped 1 base from V and 12 bases from J, with 15 bases between.

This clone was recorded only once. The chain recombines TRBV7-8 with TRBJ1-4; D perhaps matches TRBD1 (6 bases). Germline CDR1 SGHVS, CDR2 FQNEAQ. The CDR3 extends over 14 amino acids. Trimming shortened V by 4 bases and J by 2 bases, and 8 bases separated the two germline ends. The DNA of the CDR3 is TGTGCCAGCAGCTCCGACAGGACTAATGAAAAACTGTTTTTT. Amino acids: CASSSDRTNEKLFF.

The DNA of the CDR3 is TGCGCCAGCAGCCCAGGGCAGGAGAACTCCTACAATGAGCAGTTCTTC. Protein: CASSPGQENSYNEQFF. This chain links TRBV5-1 with TRBJ2-1; D is possibly TRBD1 (5 bases). The germline V gene has CDR1 SGHRS and CDR2 YFSETQ. V dropped 4 bases and J dropped 0 bases, with 14 bases sitting between them. The CDR3 is 16 residues long.

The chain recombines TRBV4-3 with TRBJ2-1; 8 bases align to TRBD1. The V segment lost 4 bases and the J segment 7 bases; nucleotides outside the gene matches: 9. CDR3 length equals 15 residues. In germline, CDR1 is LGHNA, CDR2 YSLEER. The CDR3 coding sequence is TGCGCCAGCAGCCGGGGGACAGGCCAGATTAATGAGCAGTTCTTC. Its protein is CASSRGTGQINEQFF.

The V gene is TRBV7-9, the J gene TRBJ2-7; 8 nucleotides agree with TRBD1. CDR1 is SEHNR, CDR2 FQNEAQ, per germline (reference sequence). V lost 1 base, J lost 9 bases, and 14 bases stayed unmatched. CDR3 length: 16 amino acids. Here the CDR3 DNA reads TGTGCCAGCAGCTTAGGGACAGGGCTCGACGCTATGGGGCAGTACTTC. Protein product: CASSLGTGLDAMGQYF.

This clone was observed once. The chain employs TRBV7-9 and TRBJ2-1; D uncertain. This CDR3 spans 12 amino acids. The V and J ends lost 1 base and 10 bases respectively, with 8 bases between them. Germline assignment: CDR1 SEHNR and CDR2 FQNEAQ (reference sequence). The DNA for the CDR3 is TGTGCCAGCAGCTTAGTAAACGGGGAGCAGTTCTTC. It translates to CASSLVNGEQFF.

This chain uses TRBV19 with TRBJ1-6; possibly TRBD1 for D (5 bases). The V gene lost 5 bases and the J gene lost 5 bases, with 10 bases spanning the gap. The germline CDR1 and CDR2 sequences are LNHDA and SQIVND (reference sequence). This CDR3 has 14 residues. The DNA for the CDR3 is TGTGCCAGTAGTGGGGCAGGCGATAATTCACCCCTCCACTTT. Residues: CASSGAGDNSPLHF.

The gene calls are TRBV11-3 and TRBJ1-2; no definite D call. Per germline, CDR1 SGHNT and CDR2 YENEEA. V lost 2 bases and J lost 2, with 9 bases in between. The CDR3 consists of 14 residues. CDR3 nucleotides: TGTGCCAGCAGCTTATCCCGACAAAACTATGGCTACACCTTC. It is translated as CASSLSRQNYGYTF.

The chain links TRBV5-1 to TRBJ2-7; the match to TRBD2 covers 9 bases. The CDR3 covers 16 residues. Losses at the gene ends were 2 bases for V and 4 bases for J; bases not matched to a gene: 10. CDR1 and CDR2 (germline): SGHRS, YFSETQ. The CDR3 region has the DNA TGCGCCAGCAGCTTTATTAGCGGGAGAACACAGTACGAGCAGTACTTC. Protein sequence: CASSFISGRTQYEQYF.

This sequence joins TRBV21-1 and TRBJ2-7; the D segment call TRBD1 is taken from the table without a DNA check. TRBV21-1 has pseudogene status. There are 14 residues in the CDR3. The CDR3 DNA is TGTGCCAGCAGCAAAGACAGCCCAGCCTACGAGCAGTACTTC. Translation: CASSKDSPAYEQYF.